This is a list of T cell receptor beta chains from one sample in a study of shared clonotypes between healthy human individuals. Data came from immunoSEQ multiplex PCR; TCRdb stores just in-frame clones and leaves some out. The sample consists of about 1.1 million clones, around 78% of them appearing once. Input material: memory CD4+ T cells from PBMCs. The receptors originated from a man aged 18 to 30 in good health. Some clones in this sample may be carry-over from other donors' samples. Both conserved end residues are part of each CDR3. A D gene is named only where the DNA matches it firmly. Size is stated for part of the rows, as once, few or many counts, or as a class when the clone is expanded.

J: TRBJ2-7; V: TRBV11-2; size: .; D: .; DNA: TGTGCCAGCAGCTTGCAGGATGCCTACGAGCAGTACTTC; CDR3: CASSLQDAYEQYF
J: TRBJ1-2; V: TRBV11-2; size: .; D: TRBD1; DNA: TGTGCCAGCAGCACACAGGGCAGGGGGCTTGGCTACACCTTC; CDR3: CASSTQGRGLGYTF
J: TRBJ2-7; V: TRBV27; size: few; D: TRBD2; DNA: TGTGCCAGCAGTTCCACGGGACTAGCGGGTGGGGCCTACGAGCAGTACTTC; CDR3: CASSSTGLAGGAYEQYF
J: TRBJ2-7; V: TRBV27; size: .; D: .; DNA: TGTGCCAGCAGTTGGGGGAGGGGGCGCCGACCTTACGAGCAGTACTTC; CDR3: CASSWGRGRRPYEQYF
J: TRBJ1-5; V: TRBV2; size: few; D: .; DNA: TGTGCCAGCGGCAGGGAGGGGACGGCCCAGCATTTT; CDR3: CASGREGTAQHF
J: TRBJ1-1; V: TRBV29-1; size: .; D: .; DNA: TGCAGCGTTGAATACGGCAGAACTAACACTGAAGCTTTCTTT; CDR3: CSVEYGRTNTEAFF
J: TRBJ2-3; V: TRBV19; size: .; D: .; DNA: TGTGCCAGTAGTATGAGCAGGGTTGGCACAGATACGCAGTATTTT; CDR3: CASSMSRVGTDTQYF
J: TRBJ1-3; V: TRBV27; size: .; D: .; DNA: TGTGCCAGCAGTCCCCACTGGAAAAGCTCTGGAAACACCATATATTTT; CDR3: CASSPHWKSSGNTIYF
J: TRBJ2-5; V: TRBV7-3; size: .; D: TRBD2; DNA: TGTGCCAGCAGCCCATCGACTAGCGGGATGGGGGGTCAAGATTCGGAGACCCAGTACTTC; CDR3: CASSPSTSGMGGQDSETQYF
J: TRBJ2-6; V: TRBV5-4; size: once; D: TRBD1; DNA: TGTGCCAGCAGCTTTACGACAGGGTATCCTGGGGCCAACGTCCTGACTTTC; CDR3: CASSFTTGYPGANVLTF
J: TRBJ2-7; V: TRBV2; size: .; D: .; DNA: TGTGCCAGCAGTGATCCCTATACCTACGAGCAGTACTTC; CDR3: CASSDPYTYEQYF
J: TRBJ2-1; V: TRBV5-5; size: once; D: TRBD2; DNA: TGTGCCAGCAGCTTGTGGGCTAGCGGGAGTACCAATGAGCAGTTCTTC; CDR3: CASSLWASGSTNEQFF
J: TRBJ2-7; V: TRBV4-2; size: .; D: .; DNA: TGTGCCAGCAGCCAAGATCGGGCTAGCGCCCAAAGCTCCTACGAGCAGTACTTC; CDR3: CASSQDRASAQSSYEQYF
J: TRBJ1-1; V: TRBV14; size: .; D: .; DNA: TGTGCCAGCAGCCCTGACCTGAACACTGAAGCTTTCTTT; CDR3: CASSPDLNTEAFF
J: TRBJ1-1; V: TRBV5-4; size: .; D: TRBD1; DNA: TGTGCCAGCAGCTTGGAGGCAGGGGGTAGAGAAGCTTTCTTT; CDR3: CASSLEAGGREAFF
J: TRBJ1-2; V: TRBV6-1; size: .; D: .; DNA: TGTGCCAGCAGTCCCGACAGTTACTATGGCTACACCTTC; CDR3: CASSPDSYYGYTF
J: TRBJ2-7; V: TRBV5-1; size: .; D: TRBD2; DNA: TGCGCCAGCAGCTTTACTAGCGCACCATACTACGAGCAGTACTTC; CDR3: CASSFTSAPYYEQYF
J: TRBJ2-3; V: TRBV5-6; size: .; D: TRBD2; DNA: TGTGCCAGCAGCCAGGGACTAGCGGGGCATACAGATACGCAGTATTTT; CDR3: CASSQGLAGHTDTQYF
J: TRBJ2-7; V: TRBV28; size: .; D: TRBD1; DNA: TGTGCCAGCAGTTTACCGGGACAGGGGCCCCCGTACTTC; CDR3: CASSLPGQGPPYF
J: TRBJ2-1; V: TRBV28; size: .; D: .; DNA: TGTGCCAGCAGTTCCGGAGACAGTAGGGGATTCTTC; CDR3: CASSSGDSRGFF
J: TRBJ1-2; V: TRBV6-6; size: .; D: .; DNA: TGTGCCAGCAGTTACTCGACCGGGGGAGGCTACACCTTC; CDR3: CASSYSTGGGYTF
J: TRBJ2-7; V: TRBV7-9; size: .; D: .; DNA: TGTGCCAGCAGCTTACCCCCGGACTCCCTATCCTACGAGCAGTACTTC; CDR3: CASSLPPDSLSYEQYF
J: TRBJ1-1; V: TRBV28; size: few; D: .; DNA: TGTGCCAGCAGCACCCCGAGGAGCCGCTTGAACACTGAAGCTTTCTTT; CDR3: CASSTPRSRLNTEAFF
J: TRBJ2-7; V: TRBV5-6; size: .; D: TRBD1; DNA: TGTGCCAGCAGCTTTCGACAGGGTCACTACGAGCAGTACTTC; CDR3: CASSFRQGHYEQYF
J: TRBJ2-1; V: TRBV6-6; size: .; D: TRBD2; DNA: TGTGCCAGCAGTACTAGGACTAGCGGGGACAATGAGCAGTTCTTC; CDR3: CASSTRTSGDNEQFF
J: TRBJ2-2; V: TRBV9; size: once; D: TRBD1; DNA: TGTGCCAGCAGCCCTCGACAGGGAAACACCGGGGAGCTGTTTTTT; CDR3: CASSPRQGNTGELFF
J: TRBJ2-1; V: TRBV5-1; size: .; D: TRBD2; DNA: TGCGCCAGCAGCTTGTCGGGAGGGCCAAATGAGCAGTTCTTC; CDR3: CASSLSGGPNEQFF
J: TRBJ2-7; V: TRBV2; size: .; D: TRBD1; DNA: TGTGCCAGCAACGACAGGGGGAAGGGAGAGCAGTACTTC; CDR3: CASNDRGKGEQYF
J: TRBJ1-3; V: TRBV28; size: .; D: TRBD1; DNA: TGTGCCAGCAGTTTATTGGGCCTCAGGGGGGGAAACACCATATATTTT; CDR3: CASSLLGLRGGNTIYF
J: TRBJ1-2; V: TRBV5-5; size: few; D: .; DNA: TGTGCCAGCAGCCTGCTACCGGGACATGGCTACACCTTC; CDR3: CASSLLPGHGYTF
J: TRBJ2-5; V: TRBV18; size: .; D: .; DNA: TGTGCCAGCTCACCACCCGACGGAGAGACCCAGTACTTC; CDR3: CASSPPDGETQYF
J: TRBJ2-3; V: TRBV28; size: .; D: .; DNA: TGTGCCAGCACTCTTGTAGGAACAGATACGCAGTATTTT; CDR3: CASTLVGTDTQYF
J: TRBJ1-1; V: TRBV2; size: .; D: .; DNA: TGTGCCAGCAGTATGGGGTCGGGAAGGCCTTTCTTT; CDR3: CASSMGSGRPFF
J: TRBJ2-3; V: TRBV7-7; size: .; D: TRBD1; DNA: TGTGCCAGCAGCGCGACAGGGGGGCGAGATACGCAGTATTTT; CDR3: CASSATGGRDTQYF
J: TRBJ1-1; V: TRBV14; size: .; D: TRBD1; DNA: TGTGCCAGCAGCCTCCTTTCGGGACAGGGGTCTACTGAAGCTTTCTTT; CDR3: CASSLLSGQGSTEAFF
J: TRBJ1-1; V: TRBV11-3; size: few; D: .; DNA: TGTGCCAGCAGCCTATTACAGGGTACTGAAGCTTTCTTT; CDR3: CASSLLQGTEAFF
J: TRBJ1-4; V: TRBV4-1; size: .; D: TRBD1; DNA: TGCGCCAGCAGCCAAACCGGACAGGGTAATAATGAAAAACTGTTTTTT; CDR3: CASSQTGQGNNEKLFF
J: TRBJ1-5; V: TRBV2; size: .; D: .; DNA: TGTGCCAGCAGGGGCCTCAAGGATTGGCGCAATCAGCCCCAGCATTTT; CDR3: CASRGLKDWRNQPQHF
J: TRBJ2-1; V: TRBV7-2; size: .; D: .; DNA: TGTGCCAGCAGCACTGGGTACAATGAGCAGTTCTTC; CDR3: CASSTGYNEQFF
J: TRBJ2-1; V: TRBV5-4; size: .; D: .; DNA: TGTGCCAGCAGCGTGGGACCCGTGCATGAGCAGTTCTTC; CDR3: CASSVGPVHEQFF
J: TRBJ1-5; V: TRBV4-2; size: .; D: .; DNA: TGTGCCAGCAGCCAAGATTGGCAGCTTGCAAGCAATCAGCCCCAGCATTTT; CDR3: CASSQDWQLASNQPQHF
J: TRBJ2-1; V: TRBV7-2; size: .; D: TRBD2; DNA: TGTGCCAGCAGCTTAGGGACTAGCAGATACAATGAGCAGTTCTTC; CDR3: CASSLGTSRYNEQFF
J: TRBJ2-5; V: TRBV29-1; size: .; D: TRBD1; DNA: TGCAGCGTCGCTGAACGACAGGGTTCCCAGTACTTC; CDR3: CSVAERQGSQYF
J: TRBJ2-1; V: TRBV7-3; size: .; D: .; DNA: TGTGCCAGCAGCTTGGGACAAAACAATGAGCAGTTCTTC; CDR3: CASSLGQNNEQFF
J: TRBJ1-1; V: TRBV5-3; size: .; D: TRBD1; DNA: TGTGCCAGAAGCGTCGTGGACAGGGGGCACAGTGAAGCTTTCTTT; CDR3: CARSVVDRGHSEAFF
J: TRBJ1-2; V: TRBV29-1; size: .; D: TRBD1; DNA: TGCAGCGTTGAAGCGGGACAGGGTGGGTATGGCTACACCTTC; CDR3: CSVEAGQGGYGYTF
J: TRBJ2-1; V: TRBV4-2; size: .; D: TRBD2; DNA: TGTGCCAGCAGCTTACGGGGGGGATTAGGCAATGAGCAGTTCTTC; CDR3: CASSLRGGLGNEQFF
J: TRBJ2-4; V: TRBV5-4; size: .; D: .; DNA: TGTGCCAGCAGCTTGGGTAGGGGGGCGGAAAACATTCAGTACTTC; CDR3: CASSLGRGAENIQYF
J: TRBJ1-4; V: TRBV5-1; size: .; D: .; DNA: TGCGCCAGCAGGAGGAACTCTAATGAAAAACTGTTTTTT; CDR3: CASRRNSNEKLFF
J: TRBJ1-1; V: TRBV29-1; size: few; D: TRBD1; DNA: TGCAGCGTCGCCTATCATCCCGGGACAGGGAACACTGAAGCTTTCTTT; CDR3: CSVAYHPGTGNTEAFF
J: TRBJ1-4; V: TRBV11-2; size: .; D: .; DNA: TGTGCCAGCAGCCGAGCTGCGGGCGTAGGCGAAAAACTGTTTTTT; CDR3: CASSRAAGVGEKLFF
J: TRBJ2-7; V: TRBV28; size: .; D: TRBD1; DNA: TGTGCCAGCAGCTTGACAGGGACGGACGAGCAGTACTTC; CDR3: CASSLTGTDEQYF
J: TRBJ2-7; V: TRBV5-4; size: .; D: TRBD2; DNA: TGTGCCAGCAGCCTCGGGACTAGAGACTCCTCCTACGAGCAGTACTTC; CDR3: CASSLGTRDSSYEQYF
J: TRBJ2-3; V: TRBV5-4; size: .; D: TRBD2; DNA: TGTGCCAGCAGCGCGGGACTAGCGGGAGGTACAGATACGCAGTATTTT; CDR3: CASSAGLAGGTDTQYF